The rows below give T cell receptor beta chains drawn from one sample of a study of blood T cell repertoires in COVID-19. Method: immunoSEQ multiplex PCR; TCRdb's copy keeps in-frame clones and lacks some. Among 100,000 or so clones listed, about 78% were seen once. The material sequenced was peripheral blood. The receptors shown here come from a woman older than 75 with acute or convalescent COVID-19. CDR3s include the opening cysteine and the closing phenylalanine or tryptophan. The D gene is left open where the match is weak. Some rows have no size entry. The others give once, few or many, or a class for an expanded clone.

TRBJ2-7,TRBD1,TRBV5-6,-,TGTGCCAGCAGCTTGGCCGGGACAGGGGACCACGAGCAGTACTTC,CASSLAGTGDHEQYF
TRBJ2-7,TRBD1,TRBV29-1,-,TGCAGCGCCCGAACGGGGACAGGGGGCTACGAGCAGTACTTC,CSARTGTGGYEQYF
TRBJ1-1,-,TRBV5-1,many,TGCGCCAGCAGCTCAAACTTAGCGAACACTGAAGCTTTCTTT,CASSSNLANTEAFF
TRBJ2-1,-,TRBV5-1,-,TGCGCCAGCAGGCAACGAGACAATGAGCAGTTCTTC,CASRQRDNEQFF
TRBJ1-6,-,TRBV3-1/TRBV3-2,-,TGTGCCAGCAGTCAAAGGGGCTATAATTCACCCCTCCACTTT,CASSQRGYNSPLHF
TRBJ2-2,TRBD2,TRBV7-6,few,TGTGCCAGCAGCTTACGTAGCGGGGGGACGAACACCGGGGAGCTGTTTTTT,CASSLRSGGTNTGELFF
TRBJ1-2,TRBD1,TRBV2,few,TGTGCCAGCAGTGGGCAGGGACAGGGTTACTATGGCTACACCTTC,CASSGQGQGYYGYTF
TRBJ2-1,TRBD1,TRBV6-4,-,TGTGCCAGCAGTCGGGACAGCAACAATGAGCAGTTCTTC,CASSRDSNNEQFF
TRBJ1-2,TRBD1,TRBV10-3,-,TGTGCCATCAGTGAGTCGGCGGGGACAGGGGTTTCTGGCTACACCTTC,CAISESAGTGVSGYTF
TRBJ1-2,-,TRBV20-1,once,TGCAGTGCTAGTGAGGGGGGTGGCTACACCTTC,CSASEGGGYTF
TRBJ2-7,-,TRBV4-3,-,TGCGCCAGCAGCCAAGACGTAGGGGCAGGTTACGAGCAGTACTTC,CASSQDVGAGYEQYF
TRBJ1-1,TRBD1,TRBV29-1,-,TGCAGCGGTTTTGACAGGGGGCTGAGCACTGAAGCTTTCTTT,CSGFDRGLSTEAFF
TRBJ1-6,-,TRBV6-2/TRBV6-3,-,TGTGCCAGCAGTCAACAGGGTGAGGCTAATTCACCCCTCCACTTT,CASSQQGEANSPLHF
TRBJ2-5,TRBD2,TRBV18,-,TGTGCCAGCTCACCCTTAGCGGGGGGGCTCCCAGAGACCCAGTACTTC,CASSPLAGGLPETQYF
TRBJ1-1,TRBD1,TRBV24-1,once,TGTGCCACCAGTGATTTGCGAGACAGGGGGCGCGACACTGAAGCTTTCTTT,CATSDLRDRGRDTEAFF
TRBJ2-1,TRBD2,TRBV4-2,-,TGTGCCAGCAGCCCACCACCCAGCGGGGGGGCTGGGGAGCAGTTCTTC,CASSPPPSGGAGEQFF
TRBJ2-3,TRBD1,TRBV6-5,-,TGTGCCAGCGCGGATGAGGGACAGGGCACAGATACGCAGTATTTT,CASADEGQGTDTQYF
TRBJ1-2,TRBD1,TRBV19,-,TGTGCCAGTAGTATATGGGGACAGGGGAGGCCTTCGCACACCTTC,CASSIWGQGRPSHTF
TRBJ1-5,TRBD1,TRBV27,-,TGTGCCAGCAGTCCAATATACAGGGACAGAGCGTACAATCAGCCCCAGCATTTT,CASSPIYRDRAYNQPQHF
TRBJ1-1,-,TRBV9,-,TGTGCCAAGAGGACATCACAGGCCGCTGAAGCTTTCTTT,CAKRTSQAAEAFF
TRBJ1-5,-,TRBV5-3,once,TGTGCCAGAAGCCCTCACCTCCAAAATGACAGAGATCAGCCCCAGCATTTT,CARSPHLQNDRDQPQHF
TRBJ2-5,-,TRBV7-3,-,TGTGCCAGCAGCTTAAGGGCGTCTCGGGGTCAAGAGACCCAGTACTTC,CASSLRASRGQETQYF
TRBJ1-2,-,TRBV4-3,few,TGCGCCAGCAGCCAAGGACAGAAGTATGGCTACACCTTC,CASSQGQKYGYTF